The entry that follows covers one T cell receptor (beta chain) sequence. Its antigen is as yet unknown. This entry belongs to a study of T-cell memory formation after mild COVID-19. Findings of the study overall: Contracting clones localized mainly to CM and EM when CD4+ and mainly to EMRA when CD8+. The SARS-CoV-2 specificity of second-wave clones reaching peak at day 37 remained unverified.

The CDR3 extends over 15 amino acids. V was cut by 5 bases and J by 2 bases, with 13 bases left in between. Germline V gene data show CDR1 as MNHEY and CDR2 as SMNVEV (reference sequence). From the 5' RACE reads, TCRdb called clonotypes with MiXCR, one entry per CDR3 protein. The sample yields roughly 400,000 distinct CDR3 sequences, 20% to 25% seen once. Source material: PBMCs or a T cell subset sorted from them (not recorded which). The V gene is TRBV27, the J gene TRBJ2-1, with D tentatively TRBD2 (6 bases). This TCR was sampled from an adult woman who had mild COVID-19 (a few samples of this study predate the infection). Cell type and time point are not known. The DNA of the CDR3 is TGTGCCAGCAGTCGCGGGACCAAGACCTACAATGAGCAGTTCTTC. This translates into CASSRGTKTYNEQFF.